What follows describes a single T cell receptor (beta chain). Its antigen is currently unknown. The data were taken from a study of CXCR3-negative and CXCR3-positive naive CD8 T cells. All TRB cDNA libraries came from 5' RACE performed with UMI labels. After re-calling the 5' RACE reads, TCRdb lists one entry per CDR3 protein, DNA absent. The sample table sets out 45,000 to 65,000 distinct CDR3 sequences. Study findings and constraints: Naive subsets had comparable surface CD5; TCR strength was inferred from TRB CDR3 properties.

The CDR3 is made up of 16 amino acids. Germline V gene sequence: CDR1 MNHEY, CDR2 SVGEGT. The chain joins TRBV6-2 or TRBV6-3 to TRBJ1-5; as DNA is missing, the TRBD1 call by TCRdb cannot be tested. The sequence was collected from a human donor in good health. Some clones in this sample may be carry-over from other donors' samples. The material sequenced was naive CXCR3- CD8+ T cells from blood. Subset: CD45RO-CCR7+CD27+CD95- naive CD8+ T cells lacking CXCR3 (TNR3-). CDR3 sequence reads: CASNLRGQGTNQPQHF.